This T cell receptor (beta chain) was found in a study of cytomegalovirus exposure and HLA in healthy donors (dated by TCRdb to about 2017). For context, the study as a whole: An earlier analysis of approximately 640 of the donors reported 250 to 300 Gb of sequence data and 117 million unique TCR beta sequences from 150 million to 200 million T cells. Approximately 310 gigabases of sequencing data and approximately 85 million unique TCR sequences were included in an early release covering roughly 700 HLA-typed donors. Among the roughly 390 genotyped donors, around 79% belonged to the genetic ancestry cluster associated with self-reported Caucasian donors. The aim of the study was to test whether cataloging public T cell receptors could identify signatures of past pathogen exposure. The study used immunosequencing to profile the T cell repertoires of around 600 subjects and linked those repertoires to cytomegalovirus serostatus. In addition to the first cohort of around 670 subjects, a separate validation cohort of around 110 different subjects was used. To predict cytomegalovirus infection status, the study combined high-throughput TCR immunosequencing, statistical association of individual TCRs with disease status, and machine learning. In a later analysis, previously published TCR beta repertoires from about 640 donors were re-analyzed and high-resolution HLA genotyping was added so that TCR occurrence patterns could be studied. The later analysis used no new phenotypic data to find candidate immune exposures, relying instead on TCR beta sequences and their occurrence across donors. In an earlier analysis of 587 of the donors, high-throughput TCR beta sequencing was used to judge whether each TCR beta V gene segment behaved as functional or pseudogenic. Donor age, sex, ethnicity and CMV serostatus were collected together with the repertoire data. A later genetic analysis took genome-wide SNP genotypes for about three fifths of the 666 donors and used that subset as a discovery cohort. Every discovery cohort repertoire had been produced on one sequencing platform. HLA typing covered class I and class II loci at four-digit resolution. The number of typed donors differed by locus: 629-630 for A, B, C, DRB1 and DQB1; 500 to 550 for DQA1; approximately 610 for DPA1; and around 450 for DPB1. Several DR-DQ haplotypes were treated as single units for association and clustering because of strong linkage in the cohort. On average, 235,054 unique TCR beta nucleotide sequences were sequenced per donor among about 400 genotyped donors of the cohort, with 15% to 20% of those sequences being non-productive. The paper's findings and limits, for the study overall: When HLA alleles, especially DR and DQ, strongly co-occurred, attributing TCR associations to individual alleles was difficult. In a later analysis, the rate of TCR association differed among HLA loci, with DRB1 alleles having the most associated TCRs and HLA-C alleles having the fewest. Because HLA typing was missing for some donors at each locus, association tests included only the typed subset. According to a later analysis, parvovirus B19, influenza, CMV and Epstein-Barr virus appeared linked to several top co-occurrence clusters. The presence/absence analyses assumed that sequencing depth was roughly uniform across donors, and that assumption may not be true. For the cohort, immune exposure information was limited to CMV serostatus. In the study, approximately 150 TCR beta chains were listed as associated with cytomegalovirus. This cohort had only TCR beta chains sequenced, and the lack of alpha or paired-chain data limited which features could be detected. A later analysis found that HLA-associated TCR beta chains were more clonally expanded and had lower generation probabilities than equally common non-associated chains. Some IMGT-functional V segments, including TRBV6-2 and TRBV6-3, could not be told apart with the 87-base-pair reads, so those segments were excluded. According to a later genetic analysis, donors in an Asian-associated ancestry cluster had fewer N-insertions in productive TCRs than the approximately 670-donor mean. The authors suggested that the approach could potentially be extended to other disease states and immunological phenotypes. In a later analysis, some 18,000 TCR beta sequences were associated with specific HLA alleles at a false discovery rate of 0.05. A few of the identified cytomegalovirus-associated TCR beta chains were confirmed in vitro to be specific for cytomegalovirus antigens. The earlier analysis of fewer than 750 of the donors excluded seventeen rarely observed V segments, including chromosome 9 orphons, because counts were too low. The sequencing pipeline was judged likely to have produced a cluster of highly shared sequence variants as a technical artifact. Correlated functional status among segregating V segments might reflect linkage disequilibrium, but an unknown experimental factor could not be ruled out. Most CMV-associated TCR beta chains appeared to be HLA-restricted in a later analysis, and the HLA associations seemed to be driven largely by CMV exposure. Across donors, most TCR sequences were observed very rarely, whereas some public TCRs were present in many individuals. In both the original and validation cohorts, the classifier was reported to diagnose cytomegalovirus status with high specificity and sensitivity. A further reported finding was that TCR beta sequences accurately predicted the HLA-A and HLA-B alleles for most subjects in the first cohort. In an earlier analysis of 450 to 750 of the donors, most TCR beta V segments appeared in productive rearrangements about 87% or about 30% of the time, broadly matching IMGT annotations. V-gene and J-gene trimming of TCR beta chains was associated with a missense DCLRE1C variant in a later genetic analysis, and the association was replicated in an independent cohort.

Receptors were amplified or captured by the immunoSEQ multiplex PCR assay. For the multiplex PCR, a mixture combining 60 forward primers for TCR Vbeta segments and 13 reverse primers for TCR Jbeta segments was used. Amplification of the CDR3 region of rearranged TCR beta genes was performed with a multiplex PCR assay on genomic DNA. Amplified TCR beta libraries were sequenced as 87-base-pair reads on the Illumina HiSeq System. Under the source paper's analysis protocol: A later analysis tallied around 87 million unique TCR beta chains across the approximately 670 repertoires, and about 12 million of those chains were shared by two or more donors. Raw reads were error-corrected and collapsed into unique sequences with a nearest-neighbor algorithm that merged closely related sequences to remove PCR and sequencing errors. To assign V, D and J gene segments, CDR3 sequences were aligned to IMGT reference sequences. For a sequence to be retained, a match of at least six nucleotides to both a V gene segment and a J gene segment was required. Rearrangements were classified as productive when the CDR3 lacked stop codons and remained in frame with V and J, and all other rearrangements were classified as non-productive. CDR3 was defined according to IMGT convention as the region running from the second conserved V-encoded cysteine to the conserved J-encoded phenylalanine. In an earlier analysis of 550 to 650 of the donors, sequences lacking an unambiguous match to a single V gene segment were excluded. In an earlier analysis of approximately 590 of the donors, a V segment was called functional when productive rearrangements were above 56.7%, and segregating when the standard deviation between donors exceeded 5%. A statistical classification framework was built to diagnose cytomegalovirus status from the catalog of TCR beta chain sequences. V and J gene assignment, in a later analysis, came from comparing TCR nucleotide sequences with IMGT/GENE-DB human TR gene sequences. In a later analysis, CDR3 sequences and most-parsimonious VDJ recombination scenarios were assigned using the TCRdist pipeline. In a later analysis, each TCR beta chain was defined by its CDR3 amino acid sequence together with its V-gene family, and reads without a unique V-gene family were excluded. A later analysis removed 592 highly shared, low-generation-probability nucleotide sequences to deal with suspected cross-contamination and a sequencing artifact. For each public chain, a later analysis derived a clonal expansion index from normalized ranks of inferred template counts within each repertoire. A later analysis computed generation probabilities with a VDJ recombination model fitted to out-of-frame rearrangements, and checked the results against IGoR. A later analysis scored TCR-TCR, TCR-HLA and TCR-CMV co-occurrence with hypergeometric tests, applying a repertoire-size bias correction to TCR pairs. False discovery rates were estimated in a later analysis by permuting HLA or CMV assignments 20 times. A later analysis grouped co-occurring TCRs with DBSCAN, adding TCRdist sequence similarity when clustering within HLA-allele-positive subsets. For co-occurrence clustering, repertoires with fewer than 30,000 or more than 120,000 public chains were excluded, along with roughly 5 repertoires with anomalous nucleotide sharing. TCRdb holds this immuneACCESS table with in-frame rearrangements only. Some clones are missing; in checked studies, unresolved V genes explain under half, and the rest has no known cause. V, J and clone size were drawn from that table, and D and trimming were deduced from the DNA. Here the sample has about 190,000 clones; 65% to 85% occur a single time. Clones ranked in the top ten supply 1.5% to 2% of the sample.

Notes on this clone: The target of this receptor is not known. No base qualities exist here, and no much larger clone lies one base off it.

The cohort consisted of 600 or so healthy bone marrow donors. At the time of sampling, all cohort members were nominally healthy, though unrecorded immune exposures were likely present. The donor was CMV seropositive and was included in the group of 250 to 300 seropositive cohort members. Each donor provided a peripheral blood sample, and peripheral blood mononuclear cells were used for TCR beta sequencing. The Qiagen DNeasy Blood Extraction Kit was used to extract genomic DNA from the blood cell samples. Its CDR3 holds 17 amino acids, cysteine through phenylalanine. CDR3 DNA only is kept here, 51 bases in frame from base 1. At the junction V is shortened by 0 bases and J by 4 bases; bases outside the gene matches: 10. CDR1 and CDR2, per the germline V gene, are LGHNA and YSLEER.

The chain links TRBV4-3 with TRBJ2-7; 9 bases in the middle match TRBD1. The source material was PBMCs. This TCR was sampled from a man aged 35-49 years in good health and CMV-seropositive. In nucleotides, the sequence is TGCGCCAGCAGCCAAGATTCTCGCGGACAGGGGTCTTACGAGCAGTACTTC. Translated, it gives CASSQDSRGQGSYEQYF.